Below are 22 T cell receptor beta chains sequenced from a single sample in a study of shared clonotypes between healthy human individuals (dated by TCRdb to 2018 to 2021). The library was produced with the immunoSEQ multiplex PCR assay. Imported from immuneACCESS, the table was reduced by TCRdb to in-frame sequences with V and J called. These copies leave out some clones; in studies compared against another copy, an unresolved V gene accounts for under half, and the cause of the remainder is not known. In this sample the table shows about 2.1 million clones, 80% to 95% of which occur a single time. Approximately 1.7% of the sample belongs to the ten largest clones. CD8 naive samples were obtained by positive selection for CCR7 among CD45RO-negative cells, yielding a CD45RA+CCR7+ population from which TemRA cells were excluded. Sequencing input: naive CD8+ T cells from PBMCs. The sample's cell subset or site label is to be understood as: CD45RA+CCR7+. All receptors come from a man between 18 and 29 years old in good health. Some clones in this sample may be carry-over from other donors' samples.

The gene calls are TRBV7-9 and TRBJ1-4; 7 bases align to TRBD1. The CDR3 contains 15 residues. Germline V gene data show CDR1 as SEHNR and CDR2 as FQNEAQ (reference sequence). J gave up 5 bases and V 4 bases, and 7 bases lay outside the gene matches. Written as DNA, the CDR3 is TGTGCCAGCAGCTCCGGGGACAGAGTGAATGAAAAACTGTTTTTT. As protein: CASSSGDRVNEKLFF.

The rearrangement joins TRBV28 to TRBJ1-1, with D tentatively TRBD1 (5 bases). CDR3 length: 14 residues. V lost 3 bases and J 6 bases, leaving 14 bases between the germline ends. Germline V gene lookup returns CDR1 MDHEN and CDR2 SYDVKM. In nucleotides, the CDR3 is TGTGCCAGCAGTTTGGATGCGGGGGGGGCTGAAGCTTTCTTT. Residues: CASSLDAGGAEAFF.

The J gene is TRBJ2-3, the V gene TRBV28, with 7 bases that match TRBD1. Germline CDR1 is MDHEN and CDR2 is SYDVKM. The CDR3 covers 15 residues. V dropped 3 bases and J dropped 3; count of bases not matched to a gene: 6. CDR3 sequence reads: CASSFGTGVTDTQYF. The CDR3 DNA is TGTGCCAGCAGTTTTGGCACAGGGGTTACAGATACGCAGTATTTT.

This chain connects TRBV7-9 to TRBJ2-7; D may be TRBD2 (5 bases). V was shortened by 5 bases and J by 4 bases, with 9 bases between the two germline ends. From germline, CDR1 is SEHNR and CDR2 FQNEAQ (reference sequence). CDR3 length: 12 residues. CDR3 protein: CASSELDYEQYF. The CDR3 coding sequence is TGTGCCAGCAGCGAACTAGATTACGAGCAGTACTTC.

The sample holds one count of this clone. This sample includes further DNA sequences coding for the same CDR3. This chain uses TRBV29-1 with TRBJ1-1; TRBD1 is a possible D gene (5 bases). The V gene's germline CDR1 is SQVTM and CDR2 ANQGSEA. The CDR3 loop spans 10 amino acids. V was clipped by 6 bases and J by 8 bases, with 10 bases between them. In DNA form, the CDR3 reads TGCAGCGTCTCGGAGGGGGAAGCTTTCTTT. Amino acids: CSVSEGEAFF.

The chain has TRBV15 and TRBJ2-7; tentative D call: TRBD2 (6 bases). V was trimmed by 1 base and J by 0 bases, leaving 22 bases between them. Germline-derived CDR1 and CDR2 are LNHNV and YYDKDF (reference sequence). The CDR3 is 19 amino acids. The CDR3 here is CATSRVQFYRDFGSYEQYF. CDR3 DNA sequence: TGTGCCACCAGCAGAGTCCAGTTTTACCGGGACTTCGGCTCCTACGAGCAGTACTTC.

J is TRBJ1-1 and V is TRBV27, with D unclear. V lost 6 bases and J lost 2, with 10 bases in between. The CDR3 is made up of 13 amino acids. CDR1 is MNHEY and CDR2 is SMNVEV in the germline V gene (reference sequence). Here the CDR3 DNA reads TGTGCCAGCAGACCCAACAGCAACACTGAAGCTTTCTTT. Protein product: CASRPNSNTEAFF.

The gene calls are TRBV28 and TRBJ2-7; 9 nucleotides agree with TRBD1. CDR3 length: 15 residues. Trimming at V came to 2 bases and at J to 2 bases, leaving 4 bases not matched to a gene. Germline assignment: CDR1 MDHEN and CDR2 SYDVKM. CDR3 sequence reads: CASSLRDRVAYEQYF. The CDR3 region has the DNA TGTGCCAGCAGTTTACGGGACAGGGTGGCCTACGAGCAGTACTTC.

The gene calls are TRBV11-2 and TRBJ1-1; D is possibly TRBD1 (6 bases). Trimming left V 11 bases short and J 3 bases short, with 13 bases between. This CDR3 has 12 residues. The germline V gene has CDR1 SGHAT and CDR2 FQNNGV. Written as DNA, the CDR3 is TGTGCCGCGGGGGCGGGCTACACTGAAGCTTTCTTT. This codes for CAAGAGYTEAFF. The variable domain in full, completed from reference TRBV11-2 and TRBJ1-1, reads EAGVAQSPRYKIIEKRQSVAFWCNPISGHATLYWYQQILGQGPKLLIQFQNNGVVDDSQLPKDRFSAERLKGVDSTLKIQPAKLEDSAVYLCAAGAGYTEAFFGQGTRLTVV.

J is TRBJ2-7 and V is TRBV27; 8 positions agree with TRBD1. The CDR3 runs 14 residues. CDR1 and CDR2 from the germline V gene are MNHEY and SMNVEV (reference sequence). V lost 5 bases and J lost 6; bases outside the gene matches: 9. DNA for the CDR3: TGTGCCAGCAGTCCTGGGACAGGTCGCGCCGAGCAGTACTTC. Residues: CASSPGTGRAEQYF.

This clone was observed a single time. In DNA form, the CDR3 reads TGTGCCAGCAGCCAATCCCGGGGACTAGCCTACAATGAGCAGTTCTTC. It translates to CASSQSRGLAYNEQFF. V usage is TRBV11-2 and J usage is TRBJ2-1, with 8 positions matching TRBD2. The CDR3 covers 16 residues. Germline CDR1 is SGHAT and CDR2 is FQNNGV. The V gene end was trimmed by 5 bases and the J gene end by 2 bases; junction bases not matched to a gene: 8.

V and J are TRBV4-1 and TRBJ1-5; possibly TRBD1 for D (5 bases). The germline gives CDR1 MGHRA, CDR2 YSYEKL. This CDR3 contains 16 residues. Between the trimmed V and J ends, which lost 4 bases and 4 bases, there was a span of 17 bases. The CDR3 is CASSPSPPRDNQPQHF. The CDR3 nucleotides read TGCGCCAGCAGCCCTAGCCCCCCCAGGGATAATCAGCCCCAGCATTTT.

The chain links TRBV7-9 to TRBJ1-2; D perhaps matches TRBD1 (5 bases). The V end lost 5 bases, the J end lost 4 bases, and 17 bases lay between the germline ends. Germline V CDR1 and CDR2: SEHNR, FQNEAQ (reference sequence). The CDR3 length is 15 residues. Written as DNA, the CDR3 is TGTGCCAGCAGCCAGGGACGGTTCGGTGGCTATGGCTACACCTTC. This gives the protein CASSQGRFGGYGYTF.

The chain uses TRBV11-3 and TRBJ2-1; D call uncertain. The CDR3 is 13 residues long. Germline CDR1 SGHNT, CDR2 YENEEA. Trimming stripped 0 bases from V and 4 bases from J, with 4 bases between. CDR3 region: CASSLELYNEQFF. The DNA for the CDR3 is TGTGCCAGCAGCTTAGAATTATACAATGAGCAGTTCTTC.

The gene calls are TRBV5-1 and TRBJ2-1; D is perhaps TRBD2 (6 bases). There are 20 residues in the CDR3. The germline CDR1 and CDR2 sequences are SGHRS and YFSETQ. Deletions cut 4 bases from V and 2 bases from J, with 28 bases between. This CDR3 is CASSLGSASAYSGTYNEQFF. The CDR3 DNA reads as TGCGCCAGCAGCCTCGGATCCGCTAGCGCCTACTCCGGAACCTACAATGAGCAGTTCTTC.

Concerning this clone: This same CDR3 is encoded by further DNA sequences in the sample. The CDR3 here is CASSAGGKETQYF. The CDR3 DNA reads as TGTGCCAGCAGCGCGGGGGGCAAAGAGACCCAGTACTTC. The V call is TRBV9, the J call TRBJ2-5; a possible D gene is TRBD2 (7 bases). The CDR3 has 13 amino acids. Germline CDR1 and CDR2: SGDLS and YYNGEE. V was shortened by 3 bases and J by 3 bases, with 9 bases between the two germline ends.

This clone was recorded only once. V and J are TRBV7-9 and TRBJ2-1; 8 bases fit TRBD2. In germline, CDR1 is SEHNR, CDR2 FQNEAQ (reference sequence). The CDR3 runs 14 residues. The trim removed 7 bases at V and 3 bases at J, leaving 5 bases unmatched. CDR3: CASTWSGSYNEQFF. The CDR3 DNA sequence: TGTGCCAGCACCTGGAGCGGGAGCTACAATGAGCAGTTCTTC.

The V call is TRBV10-2, the J call TRBJ2-3, with 12 bases aligning to TRBD2. This CDR3 is 14 amino acids long. The junction had 2 bases not matched to a gene; V was cut back by 10 bases and J by 0 bases. The V gene's germline CDR1 is WSHSY and CDR2 SAAADI. In nucleotides, the CDR3 is TGCGCCATCGGACTAGCGGGAAGCACAGATACGCAGTATTTT. Amino acid sequence: CAIGLAGSTDTQYF.

The genes are TRBV11-3 and TRBJ2-1, with a possible D match to TRBD2 (6 bases). The germline V gene encodes CDR1 SGHNT and CDR2 YENEEA. Deletions cut 3 bases from V and 8 bases from J, with 11 bases between. The CDR3 is 13 residues long. CDR3: CASSFGRFDEQFF. In DNA, the CDR3 is TGTGCCAGCAGCTTCGGGAGATTCGATGAGCAGTTCTTC.

This chain joins TRBV25-1 and TRBJ2-2; 10 nucleotides line up with TRBD1. The V segment lost 4 bases and the J segment 3 bases; nucleotides outside the gene matches: 8. The CDR3 is 17 amino acids. Germline V CDR1 and CDR2: MGHDK, SYGVNS. CDR3 sequence (DNA): TGTGCCAGCAGTGGACAGGGGGCGGAGGGACACACCGGGGAGCTGTTTTTT. Protein: CASSGQGAEGHTGELFF.

This rearrangement joins TRBV25-1 to TRBJ1-6, with 7 bases matching TRBD1. The CDR3 consists of 15 residues. Germline V gene lookup returns CDR1 MGHDK and CDR2 SYGVNS. V shed 5 bases and J 6 bases; nucleotides not matched to a gene: 7. DNA of the CDR3: TGTGCCAGCAGTCCGCGACAGGGTTCTAATTCACCCCTCCACTTT. Residues: CASSPRQGSNSPLHF.

The rearrangement uses TRBV5-1 and TRBJ2-7; 8 bases align to TRBD1. The germline V gene has CDR1 SGHRS and CDR2 YFSETQ. The CDR3 totals 15 residues. The J segment lost 2 bases and the V segment lost 4 bases, leaving 8 bases of the junction unmatched. The CDR3 protein is CASSTGTGVPYEQYF. DNA for the CDR3: TGCGCCAGCAGCACCGGGACAGGCGTCCCCTACGAGCAGTACTTC. The full variable domain, with the rest looked up from reference TRBV5-1 and TRBJ2-7, is KAGVTQTPRYLIKTRGQQVTLSCSPISGHRSVSWYQQTPGQGLQFLFEYFSETQRNKGNFPGRFSGRQFSNSRSEMNVSTLELGDSALYLCASSTGTGVPYEQYFGPGTRLTVT.